This section outlines one T cell receptor (beta chain) sequence together with its context. The antigen is undetermined. This sample is drawn from a study of a mutant IDH1 vaccine in newly diagnosed glioma. TCRdb's copy holds only in-frame clones and misses some; the assay was immunoSEQ multiplex PCR. The table has 60,000 or so clones, around 80% seen once. Time point reported: week 35, safety follow-up. With topical imiquimod, each dose of the vaccine consisted of 300 ug of mutant IDH1 20-mer peptide. V shed 3 bases and J 9 bases; nucleotides not matched to a gene: 8. Germline CDR1 and CDR2: SGDLS and YYNGEE. The CDR3 has 13 residues.

V is TRBV9 and J is TRBJ2-7; TRBD1 agrees at 8 bases. The receptor was isolated from a young man with glioma. This material consisted of PBMCs, taken from a glioma patient whose treatment included an IDH1 peptide vaccine. CDR3 amino acids: CASSDRTGTGQYF. CDR3 sequence (DNA): TGTGCCAGCAGCGACAGGACAGGGACGGGGCAGTACTTC.